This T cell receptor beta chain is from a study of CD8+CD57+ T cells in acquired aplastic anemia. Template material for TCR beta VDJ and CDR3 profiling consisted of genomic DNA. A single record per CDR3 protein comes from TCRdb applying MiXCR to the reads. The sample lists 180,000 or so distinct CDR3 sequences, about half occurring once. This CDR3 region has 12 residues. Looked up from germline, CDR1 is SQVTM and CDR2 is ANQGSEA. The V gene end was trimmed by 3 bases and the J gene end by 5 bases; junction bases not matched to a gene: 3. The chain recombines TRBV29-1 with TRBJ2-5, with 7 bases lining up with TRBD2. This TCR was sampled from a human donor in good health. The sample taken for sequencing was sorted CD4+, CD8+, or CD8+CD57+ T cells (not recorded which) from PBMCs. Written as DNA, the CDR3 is TGCAGCGTTGACCTGGGGGGGGAGACCCAGTACTTC. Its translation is CSVDLGGETQYF. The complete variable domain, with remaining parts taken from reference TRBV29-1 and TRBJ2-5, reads SAVISQKPSRDICQRGTSLTIQCQVDSQVTMMFWYRQQPGQSLTLIATANQGSEATYESGFVIDKFPISRPNLTFSTLTVSNMSPEDSSIYLCSVDLGGETQYFGPGTRLLVL.